These 27 T cell receptor beta chains came from one sample sequenced in a study of blood T cell repertoires in COVID-19. Measured with immunoSEQ multiplex PCR; TCRdb has only the in-frame clones, and not every one. The sample yields around 280,000 clones, roughly 90% seen once. Sample: PBMCs or T cells enriched from blood (not recorded which). These receptors all stem from a woman aged 18 to 35 with acute COVID-19.

The table lists this clone with a count of one. This chain joins TRBV4-2 and TRBJ2-7, with 8 bases lining up with TRBD2. The V segment lost 3 bases and the J segment 2 bases; nucleotides outside the gene matches: 12. The CDR3 is 17 residues long. CDR1 and CDR2 (germline): LGHNA, YNFKEQ. The CDR3 sequence is CASSQQRHSGVPYEQYF. CDR3 DNA: TGTGCCAGCAGCCAGCAACGACATAGCGGGGTTCCCTACGAGCAGTACTTC.

The DNA of the CDR3 is TGTGCCAGCAGCGTAGCGAGAGTAGGGGGAGAGCAGTACTTC. Protein: CASSVARVGGEQYF. The rearrangement uses TRBV9 and TRBJ2-7, with a possible D match to TRBD1 (6 bases). CDR1 is SGDLS and CDR2 is YYNGEE in the germline V gene. Trimming pared 0 bases from V and 7 bases from J, leaving 14 bases between. The CDR3 covers 14 residues.

The chain combines TRBV6-2 or TRBV6-3 with TRBJ2-2; 9 bases are shared with TRBD2. The V and J ends lost 3 bases and 5 bases, in that order; junction bases with no gene match: 7. Looked up from germline, CDR1 is MNHEY and CDR2 is SVGEGT. CDR3 length: 16 amino acids. CDR3: CASSYSGSGGTGELFF. CDR3 nucleotide sequence: TGTGCCAGCAGTTATAGCGGGAGTGGGGGAACCGGGGAGCTGTTTTTT.

The chain employs TRBV3-1 (or the pseudogene TRBV3-2) and TRBJ2-1; weak D call: TRBD1 (5 bases). Germline CDR1 reads LGHDT; CDR2 reads YNNKEL (reference sequence). This CDR3 has 11 amino acids. V was shortened by 4 bases and J by 9 bases, with 7 bases between the two germline ends. CDR3 DNA: TGTGCCAGCAGCCCAGGGTTTGAGCAGTTCTTC. Its translation is CASSPGFEQFF.

The rearrangement joins TRBV19 to TRBJ1-1; D may be TRBD1 (6 bases). Germline V gives CDR1 LNHDA, CDR2 SQIVND (reference sequence). This CDR3 is 13 amino acids long. The V end was cut by 6 bases, the J end by 8 bases, with 16 bases between. The CDR3 loop is CASSLDRPSEAFF. In DNA form, the CDR3 reads TGTGCCAGTAGCCTCGACAGGCCTTCAGAAGCTTTCTTT.

Here the CDR3 reads CASSLRTSGHRETQYF. CDR3 nucleotide sequence: TGTGCCAGCAGCCTTCGGACTAGCGGTCATAGGGAGACCCAGTACTTC. The chain joins TRBV7-6 to TRBJ2-5, with TRBD2 identical over 10 bases. V lost 5 bases and J lost 5; bases outside the gene matches: 11. The CDR3 is 16 amino acids. Looked up from germline, CDR1 is SGHVS and CDR2 is FNYEAQ.

V and J are TRBV19 and TRBJ2-5; 7 positions match TRBD2. This CDR3 spans 14 amino acids. CDR1 and CDR2 from the germline V gene are LNHDA and SQIVND (reference sequence). With V trimmed by 3 bases and J by 5 bases, 6 bases remained unmatched. The CDR3 is CASSIQRGAETQYF. The CDR3 nucleotides read TGTGCCAGTAGTATTCAGCGGGGCGCGGAGACCCAGTACTTC. The whole variable domain, filled in from reference TRBV19 and TRBJ2-5, reads DGGITQSPKYLFRKEGQNVTLSCEQNLNHDAMYWYRQDPGQGLRLIYYSQIVNDFQKGDIAEGYSVSREKKESFPLTVTSAQKNPTAFYLCASSIQRGAETQYFGPGTRLLVL.

The count of this clone is one. V and J are TRBV15 and TRBJ2-2; D is possibly TRBD1 (6 bases). CDR1 is LNHNV, CDR2 YYDKDF, per germline (reference sequence). The CDR3 sequence is 16 residues long. The V and J ends lost 2 bases and 3 bases respectively, with 13 bases between them. The DNA for the CDR3 is TGTGCCACCAGCAGACCCGGACAGTACTACACCGGGGAGCTGTTTTTT. It is translated as CATSRPGQYYTGELFF. Filled out from reference TRBV15 and TRBJ2-2, the complete variable domain reads DAMVIQNPRYQVTQFGKPVTLSCSQTLNHNVMYWYQQKSSQAPKLLFHYYDKDFNNEADTPDNFQSRRPNTSFCFLDIRSPGLGDTAMYLCATSRPGQYYTGELFFGEGSRLTVL.

Of note for this clone: Compared with germline, one end of the junction differs, possibly owing to a read error. The chain employs TRBV7-7 and TRBJ2-1, with TRBD2 identical over 10 bases. The CDR3 is 15 amino acids. Germline assignment: CDR1 SSHAT and CDR2 FNYEAQ (reference sequence). The CDR3 DNA is TGTGCTAGCAGTTCAGCGGGAGGGCCTCTCAATGAGCAGTTCTTC. Translated: CASSSAGGPLNEQFF. The whole variable domain, filled in from reference TRBV7-7 and TRBJ2-1, reads GAGVSQSPRYKVTKRGQDVTLRCDPISSHATLYWYQQALGQGPEFLTYFNYEAQPDKSGLPSDRFSAERPEGSISTLTIQRTEQRDSAMYRCASSSAGGPLNEQFFGPGTRLTVL.

The V call is TRBV5-1, the J call TRBJ2-7; 10 bases match TRBD1. There are 14 residues in the CDR3. The germline CDR1 and CDR2 sequences are SGHRS and YFSETQ. V lost 4 bases to trimming and J lost 1 base; unmatched junction nucleotides: 2. The DNA of the CDR3 is TGCGCCAGCAGCCGGGACAGGGGTTCCTACGAGCAGTACTTC. As protein: CASSRDRGSYEQYF.

V gene TRBV4-2 combines with J gene TRBJ2-7, with D maybe TRBD2 (7 bases). The CDR3 covers 18 residues. V lost 1 base and J 3 bases, leaving 22 bases between the germline ends. Germline V CDR1 and CDR2: LGHNA, YNFKEQ. CDR3 sequence: CASSQGLWGGLRDYEQYF. CDR3 in DNA: TGTGCCAGCAGCCAAGGGCTTTGGGGGGGGCTTCGGGACTACGAGCAGTACTTC.

V gene TRBV5-3 combines with J gene TRBJ2-7; TRBD2 matches at 9 bases. TRBV5-3 is treated as an ORF (open reading frame) with a function not yet certain. The ends lost 7 bases at V and 2 bases at J; junction bases unmatched: 10. This CDR3 is 15 amino acids long. This CDR3 is CARGPVAGGTYEQYF. In nucleotides, the CDR3 is TGTGCCAGAGGCCCGGTCGCGGGAGGGACCTACGAGCAGTACTTC.

This chain uses TRBV10-2 with TRBJ1-4; TRBD1 is a possible D gene (5 bases). V gave up 2 bases and J gave up 7 bases, with 11 bases separating them. The CDR3 totals 14 residues. CDR1 is WSHSY and CDR2 is SAAADI in the germline V gene. The CDR3 spells CASSEARVTEKLFF. As DNA, the CDR3 is TGCGCCAGCAGTGAGGCCAGGGTAACTGAAAAACTGTTTTTT.

This chain connects TRBV5-1 to TRBJ2-3; 11 bases fit TRBD1. Per the germline V gene, CDR1 is SGHRS and CDR2 is YFSETQ. The CDR3 consists of 17 residues. V lost 5 bases to trimming and J lost 3 bases; unmatched junction nucleotides: 11. The CDR3 bases are TGCGCCAGCAGAAGCCAGAGCGGGACAGGGGGTACAGATACGCAGTATTTT. Its translation is CASRSQSGTGGTDTQYF.

The chain combines TRBV28 with TRBJ1-2; TRBD1 matches at 9 bases. CDR1 MDHEN and CDR2 SYDVKM come from the germline V gene. The V gene end was trimmed by 4 bases and the J gene end by 7 bases; junction bases not matched to a gene: 4. The CDR3 totals 13 residues. The CDR3 is CASSSGTGLGYTF. DNA for the CDR3: TGTGCCAGCAGTTCCGGGACAGGGCTTGGCTACACCTTC.

In this sample, this clone turned up a few times. The CDR3 loop is CASSLSQAGYEQYF. CDR3 nucleotides: TGTGCCAGCAGTTTGAGTCAGGCAGGATACGAGCAGTACTTC. The rearrangement links TRBV27 to TRBJ2-7; no clear D gene. Germline CDR1 reads MNHEY; CDR2 reads SMNVEV (reference sequence). The CDR3 is made up of 14 amino acids. Trimming removed 3 bases from V and 4 bases from J, with 13 bases in between.

The chain joins TRBV4-3 to TRBJ2-7, with 7 bases aligning to TRBD2. The germline CDR1 and CDR2 sequences are LGHNA and YSLEER. The trim removed 1 base at V and 12 bases at J, leaving 9 bases unmatched. CDR3 size: 13 residues. CDR3 sequence reads: CASSQAEGTTLYF. The DNA for the CDR3 is TGCGCCAGCAGCCAAGCGGAGGGGACTACATTGTACTTC.

The chain links TRBV12-3 or TRBV12-4 to TRBJ2-1; tentatively, D is TRBD2 (5 bases). V was clipped by 5 bases and J by 15 bases, with 14 bases between them. The CDR3 is 11 amino acids. In DNA form, the CDR3 reads TGTGCCAGCAGTAAGGGCCGAGAGGGGTTCTTC. Translating it yields CASSKGREGFF.

This chain joins TRBV20-1 and TRBJ2-1, with D maybe TRBD1 (6 bases). Germline CDR1 DFQATT, CDR2 SNEGSKA (reference sequence). Trimming shortened V by 3 bases and J by 12 bases, and 18 bases separated the two germline ends. The CDR3 is 13 residues long. The CDR3 loop reads CSASGDTDGGQFF. CDR3 in DNA: TGCAGTGCTAGTGGGGACACCGATGGTGGGCAGTTCTTC.

The V gene is TRBV6-5, the J gene TRBJ1-2; D remains unclear. The germline V and J ends were trimmed by 2 bases and 7 bases, with 8 bases remaining between them. The CDR3 totals 12 residues. Germline CDR1 and CDR2: MNHEY and SVGAGI. The CDR3 DNA is TGTGCCAGCAGTTACACGTCAGGTGGCTACACCTTC. It yields the protein CASSYTSGGYTF.

CDR3 amino acids: CASSPPAREAFF. The CDR3 coding sequence is TGTGCCAGCAGTCCCCCTGCGAGGGAAGCTTTCTTT. The chain combines TRBV28 with TRBJ1-1; D ambiguous. Germline lookup yields CDR1 MDHEN and CDR2 SYDVKM. Deletions cut 5 bases from V and 8 bases from J, with 12 bases between. This CDR3 region has 12 residues.

This clone appeared a few times. The rearrangement joins TRBV5-1 to TRBJ2-7; 9 bases are shared with TRBD1. V shed 4 bases, J shed 7 bases, and the junction held 12 bases outside the gene matches. The CDR3 consists of 15 residues. Per germline, CDR1 SGHRS and CDR2 YFSETQ. The CDR3 protein is CASSPQVQGAGEQYF. DNA of the CDR3: TGCGCCAGCAGCCCCCAAGTACAGGGGGCTGGGGAGCAGTACTTC.

This clone was detected only once. This chain joins TRBV6-1 and TRBJ2-7; TRBD1 aligns across 12 bases. V dropped 6 bases and J dropped 4; count of bases not matched to a gene: 7. The CDR3 loop spans 15 amino acids. The V gene's germline CDR1 is MNHNS and CDR2 SASEGT. The CDR3 reads CASSIVGQGAYEQYF. CDR3 sequence (DNA): TGTGCCAGCAGCATCGTGGGACAGGGGGCTTACGAGCAGTACTTC.

Note on this clone: One junction end disagrees with the germline gene, perhaps due to a read error. The gene calls are TRBV19 and TRBJ2-1; 9 bases are shared with TRBD2. The CDR3 sequence is 14 residues long. CDR1 LNHDA and CDR2 SQIVND come from the germline V gene (reference sequence). The DNA of the CDR3 is TGTGCCAGTAGAATAGGGACTAGCAGAAATGAGCAGTTCTTC. It yields the protein CASRIGTSRNEQFF. Drawing the rest from reference TRBV19 and TRBJ2-1, the complete variable domain is DGGITQSPKYLFRKEGQNVTLSCEQNLNHDAMYWYRQDPGQGLRLIYYSQIVNDFQKGDIAEGYSVSREKKESFPLTVTSAQKNPTAFYLCASRIGTSRNEQFFGPGTRLTVL.

This rearrangement joins TRBV19 to TRBJ1-2; 8 bases are shared with TRBD1. The CDR3 loop spans 15 amino acids. Germline CDR1 and CDR2: LNHDA and SQIVND (reference sequence). V dropped 4 bases and J dropped 3; count of bases not matched to a gene: 7. CDR3 protein: CASSNSGGADYGYTF. The CDR3 region has the DNA TGTGCCAGTAGTAACTCAGGGGGCGCTGACTATGGCTACACCTTC.

V usage is TRBV5-6 and J usage is TRBJ1-1, with TRBD1 identical over 7 bases. The CDR3 spans 13 residues. Trimming removed 3 bases from V and 1 base from J; junction bases left unmatched: 0. Germline CDR1 reads SGHDT; CDR2 reads YYEEEE. Here the CDR3 reads CASSYRGNTEAFF. The CDR3 DNA reads as TGTGCCAGCAGCTACAGGGGGAACACTGAAGCTTTCTTT.

In this sample, this clone turned up a few times. The V call is TRBV6-5, the J call TRBJ1-2, with 10 bases fitting TRBD1. This CDR3 has 13 amino acids. The J segment lost 8 bases and the V segment lost 6 bases, leaving 6 bases of the junction unmatched. Germline CDR1 is MNHEY and CDR2 is SVGAGI. Written as DNA, the CDR3 is TGTGCCAGCAGCGTCGGACAGGGGGGCGGCTACACCTTC. It specifies CASSVGQGGGYTF.